This T cell receptor (beta chain) derives from a study of T cells expressing NK-cell markers. TCR beta libraries carry UMIs added by 5'RACE template switching. TCRdb reprocessed the 5' RACE reads; each CDR3 protein has one entry and no DNA is given. The sample includes approximately 150,000 distinct CDR3 sequences. The CDR3 is made up of 12 amino acids. Germline CDR1 is SNHLY and CDR2 is FYNNEI. Sequencing used blood T cells: a sorted CD56 or NKG2C T cell subset, CD4+ or CD8+ T cells, or bulk PBMC T cells (not recorded which). This TCR was recovered from a man between 18 and 35 years old in good health. V usage is TRBV2 and J usage is TRBJ2-1; TCRdb returns TRBD2, unconfirmable since there is no DNA. CDR3 in amino acids: CASNSGDNEQFF.